This T cell receptor (beta chain) is from a study of T cell responses to AZD1222 COVID-19 vaccine. Regarding the study as a whole: A reported finding is that nearly half of spike-specific TCRs target unmutated variant regions. Vaccination with two AZD1222 doses was followed by a rise in Spike-specific TCR breadth and depth.

This CDR3 is built from 15 residues. With 3 bases removed from V and 4 bases from J, the gap between germline ends came to 15 bases. Per germline, CDR1 MDHEN and CDR2 SYDVKM. Only in-frame clones appear in the TCRdb table, and some are missing; sequencing was by immunoSEQ multiplex PCR. The sample records about 90,000 clones, approximately 85% being singletons. Details on this clone: What it recognizes is unknown.

This TCR derives from an adult in good health. The sample was peripheral blood, taken on day 0 of AZD1222 vaccination. The rearrangement links TRBV28 to TRBJ2-5, with D unclear. In nucleotides, the CDR3 is TGTGCCAGCAGTTTCCCCGGCCTAGTCAGAGAGACCCAGTACTTC. Translating it yields CASSFPGLVRETQYF.